Each of the 10 T cell receptor beta chains below was sequenced from the same sample in a study of T cell changes during pregnancy in multiple sclerosis. Sequencing was performed with immunoSEQ multiplex PCR; in TCRdb, only in-frame clones are kept and a portion is missing. Seen here are tens of thousands of clones, approximately 90% observed once, and the top ten hold roughly 2.5%. This specimen was peripheral blood, taken in the second trimester of pregnancy. These TCRs come from a female donor in good health, enrolled as a control in a pregnancy study.

J is TRBJ2-1 and V is TRBV14; D is ambiguous. CDR1 and CDR2 (germline): SGHDN, FVKESK. The CDR3 contains 15 residues. Trimming removed 0 bases from V and 5 bases from J, with 11 bases in between. CDR3 coding DNA: TGTGCCAGCAGCCAAGAACGGGTTTTCGACAATGAGCAGTTCTTC. The encoded protein is CASSQERVFDNEQFF.

The genes are TRBV9 and TRBJ1-1; no definite D call. From germline, CDR1 is SGDLS and CDR2 YYNGEE. V dropped 4 bases and J dropped 1 base, with 14 bases sitting between them. This CDR3 is built from 15 residues. The CDR3 coding sequence is TGTGCCAGCAGCCCCCCCGGGAATCAGAACACTGAAGCTTTCTTT. Translating gives CASSPPGNQNTEAFF.

For the CDR3, the DNA is TGTGCCATCAAGGACAGACAGGTTTACAATGAGCAGTTCTTC. Its protein product is CAIKDRQVYNEQFF. The chain recombines TRBV10-3 with TRBJ2-1, with D tentatively TRBD1 (6 bases). The CDR3 covers 14 residues. Germline CDR1 reads ENHRY; CDR2 reads SYGVKD. The germline V and J ends were trimmed by 7 bases and 4 bases, with 14 bases remaining between them.

The rearrangement links TRBV30 to TRBJ1-5; possible D gene TRBD1, 6 bases. CDR3 length: 14 amino acids. Germline loops: CDR1 GTSNPN, CDR2 SVGIG (reference sequence). V was cut by 4 bases and J by 7 bases, with 17 bases left in between. CDR3 residues: CAWTAGALEQPQHF. The CDR3 DNA sequence: TGTGCCTGGACGGCGGGGGCCTTGGAACAGCCCCAGCATTTT. Combining the CDR3 with reference TRBV30 and TRBJ1-5 gives the whole variable domain SQTIHQWPATLVQPVGSPLSLECTVEGTSNPNLYWYRQAAGRGLQLLFYSVGIGQISSEVPQNLSASRPQDRQFILSSKKLLLSDSGFYLCAWTAGALEQPQHFGDGTRLSIL.

This chain uses TRBV11-3 with TRBJ1-1, with D possibly matching TRBD1 (5 bases). The CDR3 totals 13 residues. Germline V gene lookup returns CDR1 SGHNT and CDR2 YENEEA. The germline V and J ends were trimmed by 0 bases and 5 bases, with 7 bases remaining between them. The CDR3 protein is CASSLDRTTEAFF. Written as DNA, the CDR3 is TGTGCCAGCAGCTTAGACAGGACAACTGAAGCTTTCTTT. Variable domain in full (rest from reference TRBV11-3 and TRBJ1-1): EAGVVQSPRYKIIEKKQPVAFWCNPISGHNTLYWYLQNLGQGPELLIRYENEEAVDDSQLPKDRFSAERLKGVDSTLKIQPAELGDSAVYLCASSLDRTTEAFFGQGTRLTVV.

V gene TRBV2 combines with J gene TRBJ2-1, with D possibly TRBD2 on 6 matching bases. The CDR3 is 15 amino acids. CDR1 is SNHLY and CDR2 is FYNNEI in the germline V gene. With 7 bases removed from V and 4 bases from J, the gap between germline ends came to 17 bases. The CDR3 here is CASKLRESAYNEQFF. CDR3 sequence (DNA): TGTGCCAGCAAGCTCCGGGAGTCAGCTTACAATGAGCAGTTCTTC. The whole variable domain, filled in from reference TRBV2 and TRBJ2-1, reads EPEVTQTPSHQVTQMGQEVILRCVPISNHLYFYWYRQILGQKVEFLVSFYNNEISEKSEIFDDQFSVERPDGSNFTLKIRSTKLEDSAMYFCASKLRESAYNEQFFGPGTRLTVL.

V is TRBV27 and J is TRBJ2-1; perhaps TRBD2 as D (6 bases). Germline V gene sequence: CDR1 MNHEY, CDR2 SMNVEV (reference sequence). Trimming took 1 base from V and 5 from J, leaving 12 bases between them. The CDR3 consists of 15 residues. This CDR3 reads CASSLWGGVHNEQFF. As DNA, the CDR3 is TGTGCCAGCAGTTTATGGGGAGGTGTCCACAATGAGCAGTTCTTC.

The genes are TRBV12-5 and TRBJ2-1, with 10 bases lining up with TRBD2. This CDR3 contains 14 residues. From germline, CDR1 is LGHNT and CDR2 FRNRAP. The V gene end was trimmed by 1 base and the J gene end by 6 bases; junction bases not matched to a gene: 0. CDR3 in amino acids: CASGLGTSGNEQFF. As DNA, the CDR3 is TGTGCTAGTGGTTTGGGGACTAGCGGCAATGAGCAGTTCTTC.

This CDR3 reads CASSLRGGDTQYF. As DNA, the CDR3 is TGTGCCAGCAGCTTACGGGGAGGTGATACGCAGTATTTT. The chain is built from TRBV5-6 and TRBJ2-3; D may be TRBD2 (6 bases). The CDR3 totals 13 residues. The germline CDR1 and CDR2 sequences are SGHDT and YYEEEE. Trimming stripped 2 bases from V and 6 bases from J, with 10 bases between.

V and J are TRBV9 and TRBJ2-7; TRBD2 aligns across 13 bases. The junction had 2 bases not matched to a gene; V was cut back by 0 bases and J by 2 bases. The CDR3 consists of 16 residues. Germline values: CDR1 SGDLS, CDR2 YYNGEE. The CDR3, as DNA: TGTGCCAGCAGCGTAGCGGGACTAGCGGGACCCTACGAGCAGTACTTC. The encoded protein is CASSVAGLAGPYEQYF.